The next 27 T cell receptor beta chains were all read from a single sample in a study of cytomegalovirus exposure and HLA in healthy donors. 60 Vbeta and 13 Jbeta primers were used in PCR. The protocol was immunoSEQ multiplex PCR, while the TCRdb copy is restricted to in-frame clones and leaves out a portion. The sample gives some 120,000 clones, around 78% of which show up once; around 5.8% is in the top ten. Sequenced: PBMCs. Receptor source: a middle-aged woman in good health and CMV-seronegative.

Only a few counts were recorded for this clone. The identical CDR3 is also encoded by other nucleotide sequences in the sample. The chain employs TRBV15 and TRBJ1-5, with a possible D match to TRBD1 (5 bases). Germline V gene data show CDR1 as LNHNV and CDR2 as YYDKDF (reference sequence). This CDR3 region has 13 residues. Trimming took off 0 bases at V and 6 bases at J, with 6 bases between the two ends. The CDR3 nucleotides read TGTGCCACCAGCAGAGACAGGGCTCAGCCCCAGCATTTT. Translation: CATSRDRAQPQHF.

The rearrangement joins TRBV28 to TRBJ1-1, with TRBD1 matching over 7 bases. Germline values: CDR1 MDHEN, CDR2 SYDVKM. The V segment lost 5 bases and the J segment 7 bases; nucleotides outside the gene matches: 10. This CDR3 is 14 amino acids long. CDR3 DNA sequence: TGTGCCAGCAGTAGATACAGGGGATCCATTGAAGCTTTCTTT. Translation: CASSRYRGSIEAFF.

The chain employs TRBV11-2 and TRBJ1-3; D is undetermined. Between the trimmed V and J ends, which lost 5 bases and 0 bases, there was a span of 17 bases. Germline CDR1 is SGHAT and CDR2 is FQNNGV. The CDR3 length is 17 residues. The CDR3 protein is CASSAFLGRVSGNTIYF. The CDR3 DNA reads as TGTGCCAGCAGCGCCTTTCTGGGCCGAGTCTCTGGAAACACCATATATTTT.

This clone showed up just a few times. The gene calls are TRBV4-1 and TRBJ2-7; D not resolved. Germline V gene lookup returns CDR1 MGHRA and CDR2 YSYEKL. Trimming pared 1 base from V and 0 bases from J, leaving 4 bases between. There are 13 residues in the CDR3. The CDR3 DNA is TGCGCCAGCAGCCAAGTCCACTCCTACGAGCAGTACTTC. It codes for CASSQVHSYEQYF.

The chain employs TRBV11-3 and TRBJ2-3; maybe TRBD2 (6 bases). The CDR3 is 15 amino acids. Germline-derived CDR1 and CDR2 are SGHNT and YENEEA. Trimming stripped 3 bases from V and 2 bases from J, with 12 bases between. The CDR3 region is CASSLDSGYTDTQYF. As DNA, the CDR3 is TGTGCCAGCAGCTTGGATAGCGGATACACAGATACGCAGTATTTT.

The V gene is TRBV20-1, the J gene TRBJ2-5, with a tentative D call TRBD1 (5 bases). Trimming cost V 3 bases and J 9 bases, with 11 bases left between them. This CDR3 spans 11 amino acids. The germline V gene has CDR1 DFQATT and CDR2 SNEGSKA (reference sequence). This chain's CDR3 is CSASLKGAQYF. CDR3 nucleotide sequence: TGCAGTGCTAGCCTGAAAGGGGCCCAGTACTTC.

About this clone itself: Distinct nucleotide sequences in the sample also encode this CDR3. This sequence joins TRBV18 and TRBJ2-2, with 8 bases identical to TRBD1. The germline V gene has CDR1 KGHSH and CDR2 LQKENI. V lost 3 bases, J lost 5 bases, and 14 bases stayed unmatched. This CDR3 has 18 amino acids. The CDR3 sequence: CASSPQSPGTGGTGELFF. The CDR3 DNA is TGTGCCAGCTCACCTCAATCTCCCGGGACAGGAGGAACCGGGGAGCTGTTTTTT.

The chain combines TRBV2 with TRBJ1-1; the D gene is possibly TRBD1 (6 bases). The CDR3 has 13 residues. Looked up from germline, CDR1 is SNHLY and CDR2 is FYNNEI. With 5 bases removed from V and 10 bases from J, the gap between germline ends came to 17 bases. CDR3 residues: CASSYNYRARAFF. As DNA, the CDR3 is TGTGCCAGCAGTTATAACTACAGGGCGAGAGCTTTCTTT.

J is TRBJ2-6 and V is TRBV21-1; TRBD1, as called in the table, went unchecked against the DNA. TRBV21-1 has pseudogene status. The CDR3 loop spans 20 amino acids. The CDR3 DNA sequence: TGTGCCAGCAGCAGAATACTAATAGACAGGCGTAACTCTGGGGCCAACGTCCTGACTTTC. As protein: CASSRILIDRRNSGANVLTF.

The V gene is TRBV5-5, the J gene TRBJ2-3; D is perhaps TRBD2 (6 bases). The ends were cut back, 1 base at V and 4 bases at J, with 13 bases in the middle. Per germline, CDR1 SGHKS and CDR2 YYEKEE (reference sequence). The CDR3 extends over 15 amino acids. CDR3 region: CASSLTGRFSDTQYF. The CDR3 nucleotides are TGTGCCAGCAGCTTGACCGGGAGATTCTCAGATACGCAGTATTTT.

This clone was detected a few times. The genes are TRBV6-1 and TRBJ2-1; 14 bases are a match to TRBD2. V lost 4 bases and J lost 9; bases outside the gene matches: 11. Germline CDR1 is MNHNS and CDR2 is SASEGT. This CDR3 is built from 17 residues. The CDR3 DNA sequence: TGTGCCAGCAGTGGGACTAGCGGGAGGTTGAATAGGGGTGAGCAGTTCTTC. It specifies CASSGTSGRLNRGEQFF.

The chain carries TRBV7-2 and TRBJ2-2, with a tentative D call TRBD1 (6 bases). Trimming took off 5 bases at V and 7 bases at J, with 8 bases between the two ends. Germline V CDR1 and CDR2: SGHTA, FQGNSA. The length of the CDR3 is 12 residues. The CDR3 region has the DNA TGTGCCAGCAGCCAGGGGTTCGGGGAGCTGTTTTTT. Its protein product is CASSQGFGELFF.

This clone showed up just once. This sequence joins TRBV6-5 and TRBJ2-1; maybe TRBD1 (6 bases). This CDR3 region has 14 residues. From germline, CDR1 is MNHEY and CDR2 SVGAGI. Trimming cost V 6 bases and J 9 bases, with 18 bases left between them. In DNA form, the CDR3 reads TGTGCCAGCAGAAAACAGGGTATCCGTACTGAGCAGTTCTTC. This gives the protein CASRKQGIRTEQFF.

V and J are TRBV5-4 and TRBJ2-3; 8 nucleotides agree with TRBD2. CDR3 length equals 14 residues. Trimming cost V 4 bases and J 4 bases; bases outside gene matches: 5. The V gene's germline CDR1 is SGHNT and CDR2 YYREEE (reference sequence). The DNA for the CDR3 is TGTGCCAGCAGCCACGGACTAGCTGCAGATACGCAGTATTTT. Protein product: CASSHGLAADTQYF.

This clone was seen just once. CDR3 DNA sequence: TGTGCCAGCAGCTTAAGCTCTACTGAAGCTTTCTTT. Amino acids: CASSLSSTEAFF. The chain recombines TRBV5-6 with TRBJ1-1; no reliable D call. This CDR3 is built from 12 residues. V was cut by 2 bases and J by 5 bases, with 7 bases left in between. Germline assignment: CDR1 SGHDT and CDR2 YYEEEE.

The J gene is TRBJ1-2, the V gene TRBV28; D not resolved. The ends were cut back, 8 bases at V and 4 bases at J, with 11 bases in the middle. Germline CDR1 is MDHEN and CDR2 is SYDVKM. The CDR3 runs to 12 residues. In DNA, the CDR3 is TGTGCCAGCTTCGGACTGGTCTATGGCTACACCTTC. Protein: CASFGLVYGYTF.

CDR3 in DNA: TGTGCCAGAAGCTTGGGGTGGACAGGGGGCCGGCAGCCCCAGCATTTT. Amino acids: CARSLGWTGGRQPQHF. The chain links TRBV5-3 to TRBJ1-5; 11 nucleotides align to TRBD1. TRBV5-3 is annotated as an ORF whose role is uncertain. The CDR3 is made up of 16 amino acids. Germline trimming cut 0 bases from V and 7 bases from J; bases unmatched to any gene: 6.

The chain uses TRBV6-6 and TRBJ1-4; 8 nucleotides match TRBD1. The CDR3 runs to 14 residues. The germline gives CDR1 MNHNY, CDR2 SVGAGI (reference sequence). V was pared by 0 bases and J by 10 bases, with 4 bases of the junction left unmatched. Here the CDR3 DNA reads TGTGCCAGCAGTTACTCGGACAGGGCGGGAAAACTGTTTTTT. Protein: CASSYSDRAGKLFF.

Of note for this clone: Other DNA sequences in this sample translate to the same CDR3. V usage is TRBV18 and J usage is TRBJ2-4, with TRBD2 as a possible D gene (5 bases). This CDR3 has 14 residues. Germline V CDR1 and CDR2: KGHSH, LQKENI. Trimming pared 3 bases from V and 1 base from J, leaving 7 bases between. CDR3 protein: CASSPGLAKNIQYF. The CDR3 nucleotides are TGTGCCAGCTCACCCGGACTGGCCAAAAACATTCAGTACTTC.

V and J are TRBV18 and TRBJ1-1; possible D gene TRBD1, 5 bases. Deletions cut 11 bases from V and 4 bases from J, with 17 bases between. The CDR3 runs 13 residues. CDR1 and CDR2 (germline): KGHSH, LQKENI. In nucleotides, the CDR3 is TGTGCCGGCGGTCGGGGGGACGGCACTGAAGCTTTCTTT. It codes for CAGGRGDGTEAFF.

The CDR3 sequence is CASSSQGGVETQYF. DNA of the CDR3: TGCGCCAGCAGCTCACAGGGGGGGGTGGAGACCCAGTACTTC. The chain carries TRBV5-1 and TRBJ2-5; D may be TRBD1 (8 bases). Germline V gives CDR1 SGHRS, CDR2 YFSETQ. Trimming cost V 3 bases and J 5 bases, with 14 bases left between them. CDR3 size: 14 residues. Together with reference TRBV5-1 and TRBJ2-5, the CDR3 gives the full variable domain: KAGVTQTPRYLIKTRGQQVTLSCSPISGHRSVSWYQQTPGQGLQFLFEYFSETQRNKGNFPGRFSGRQFSNSRSEMNVSTLELGDSALYLCASSSQGGVETQYFGPGTRLLVL.

The chain is built from TRBV5-1 and TRBJ2-1; 13 bases map to TRBD2. The CDR3 is made up of 14 amino acids. V shed 3 bases, J shed 11 bases, and the junction held 5 bases outside the gene matches. CDR1 and CDR2 from the germline V gene are SGHRS and YFSETQ. The CDR3: CASSSLAGGGQQFF. CDR3 DNA sequence: TGCGCCAGCAGCTCACTAGCGGGAGGGGGGCAGCAGTTCTTC. The whole variable domain, remainder taken from reference TRBV5-1 and TRBJ2-1, is KAGVTQTPRYLIKTRGQQVTLSCSPISGHRSVSWYQQTPGQGLQFLFEYFSETQRNKGNFPGRFSGRQFSNSRSEMNVSTLELGDSALYLCASSSLAGGGQQFFGPGTRLTVL.

This chain links TRBV2 with TRBJ2-1; 8 bases are a match to TRBD2. This CDR3 is built from 16 residues. The germline V gene has CDR1 SNHLY and CDR2 FYNNEI. V trimming: 6 bases; J trimming: 9 bases; junction bases outside the gene matches: 16. The CDR3 spells CASRPYAPGTSSEQFF. The CDR3 DNA reads TGTGCCAGCAGACCTTATGCCCCCGGGACTAGTTCTGAGCAGTTCTTC.

The chain carries TRBV28 and TRBJ2-7; D perhaps matches TRBD2 (6 bases). Germline V CDR1 and CDR2: MDHEN, SYDVKM. Trimming cost V 4 bases and J 0 bases, with 16 bases left between them. This CDR3 contains 16 residues. The CDR3 bases are TGTGCCAGCAGTTCCCTCTTAGCGGCGAGCTCCTACGAGCAGTACTTC. Translated, it gives CASSSLLAASSYEQYF.

This clone has a handful of counts. The chain has TRBV7-2 and TRBJ1-6, with 11 bases identical to TRBD1. Germline lookup yields CDR1 SGHTA and CDR2 FQGNSA. Trimming removed 2 bases from V and 10 bases from J; junction bases left unmatched: 4. This CDR3 spans 15 amino acids. Written as DNA, the CDR3 is TGTGCCAGCAGCTTAACGGGACAGGGGGTATCACCCCTCCACTTT. It is translated as CASSLTGQGVSPLHF.

V is TRBV18 and J is TRBJ1-2; 8 bases agree with TRBD1. This CDR3 region has 15 residues. Germline values: CDR1 KGHSH, CDR2 LQKENI. V was pared by 2 bases and J by 0 bases, with 2 bases of the junction left unmatched. The CDR3 protein is CASSPAGGSNYGYTF. The CDR3 DNA reads as TGTGCCAGCTCACCAGCAGGGGGCTCTAACTATGGCTACACCTTC.

The V and J genes are TRBV28 and TRBJ2-7; 8 positions agree with TRBD1. The J segment lost 3 bases and the V segment lost 4 bases, leaving 11 bases of the junction unmatched. CDR1 MDHEN and CDR2 SYDVKM come from the germline V gene. This CDR3 spans 16 amino acids. CDR3 sequence (DNA): TGTGCCAGCAGTTCGCCCGGGACAGGATTCGGCTACGAGCAGTACTTC. This translates into CASSSPGTGFGYEQYF.